These T cell receptor beta chains were read from a single sample in a study of molecular identifiers for immune sequencing clone quantification. TCRdb reprocessed the PCR reads via MiXCR and lists one record per CDR3 protein. The table shows about half a million distinct CDR3 sequences, with about 25% occurring only once. Source material: naive CD8+ T cells from blood, with Jurkat cell RNA spiked in. Every receptor here comes from a human donor in good health. Some libraries in this study had Jurkat cell RNA spiked in. CDR3s include the opening cysteine and the closing phenylalanine or tryptophan. The D gene is left open where the match is weak. Where a row states a size, it is once, few, many or the class of an expanded clone; other rows omit it.

TRBD2	TRBJ2-5	TRBV6-1	NA	TGTGCCAGCAGTCCGGGACTAGCGGGCGAATATAAAGAGACCCAGTACTTC	CASSPGLAGEYKETQYF
TRBD2	TRBJ2-2	TRBV6-8	NA	TGTGCCAGCACGGCTGAAGCGGGAGGTTACACCGGGGAGCTGTTTTTT	CASTAEAGGYTGELFF
TRBD2	TRBJ2-7	TRBV20-1	NA	TGCAGTGCTGCACCGGGACTAGCTAGTGACGAGCAGTACTTC	CSAAPGLASDEQYF
NA	TRBJ2-3	TRBV20-1	NA	TGCAGTGCTGAATATCCCGGGACTCGACAAACAACAGATACGCAGTATTTT	CSAEYPGTRQTTDTQYF
NA	TRBJ1-1	TRBV27	few	TGTGCCAGCAGTCCGTCCTGGGGGGGAGGCACTGAAGCTTTCTTT	CASSPSWGGGTEAFF
NA	TRBJ1-2	TRBV7-6	few	TGTGCCAGCAGCCCAACCCGTGAGGGTTTGGACTATGGCTACACCTTC	CASSPTREGLDYGYTF
NA	TRBJ2-1	TRBV7-2	many	TGTGCCAGCAGCCCTGCCATGACCCATGAGCAGTTCTTC	CASSPAMTHEQFF
NA	TRBJ1-1	TRBV19	few	TGTGCCAGTAGTATGACGGGGCTGTATACTGAAGCTTTCTTT	CASSMTGLYTEAFF
TRBD2	TRBJ2-2	TRBV24-1	NA	TGTGCCACCCGGGGGGGCGACGGGGAGCGGTTTTTT	CATRGGDGERFF
NA	TRBJ2-7	TRBV13	NA	TGTGCCAGCAGCCGAGGCGAGCGGGCCTCCTACGAGCAGTACTTC	CASSRGERASYEQYF
TRBD1	TRBJ1-5	TRBV28	many	TGTGCCAGCAGCTTACAGGGACAGGGGTATCAGCCCCAGCATTTT	CASSLQGQGYQPQHF
TRBD2	TRBJ2-3	TRBV19	few	TGTGCCAGCAAGTCTAGCGGGAGTAGTTCAGATACGCAGTATTTT	CASKSSGSSSDTQYF
NA	TRBJ2-3	TRBV14	many	TGTGCCAGCAGCCTAACGCGCACAGATACGCAGTATTTT	CASSLTRTDTQYF
TRBD2	TRBJ2-5	TRBV5-1	many	TGCGCCAGCAGCTCGACTAGCGGGGGGACCGGTGGGACCCAGTACTTC	CASSSTSGGTGGTQYF
NA	TRBJ1-2	TRBV7-9	few	TGTGCCAGCAGCCCAGAACAGCGAAACTATGGCTACACCTTC	CASSPEQRNYGYTF
NA	TRBJ1-4	TRBV6-5	many	TGTGCCAGCAGTTATATGGACAGTAATGAAAAACTGTTTTTT	CASSYMDSNEKLFF
TRBD1	TRBJ2-7	TRBV5-6	NA	TGTGCCAGCAGCCCCGATGGTCCGGGGACAGGTTACGAGCAGTACTTC	CASSPDGPGTGYEQYF
NA	TRBJ2-2	TRBV30	many	TGTGCCTGGGAGAGCTCCGGGGAGCTGTTTTTT	CAWESSGELFF
NA	TRBJ1-2	TRBV30	NA	TGTGCCTGGAGTGTACTAGCGCTATATGGCTACACCTTC	CAWSVLALYGYTF
TRBD1	TRBJ2-7	TRBV7-6	NA	TGTGCCAGCAGCCCCTACCCTGGGACAGGGGGCGGCGAGCAGTACTTC	CASSPYPGTGGGEQYF
TRBD2	TRBJ2-7	TRBV4-3	NA	TGCGCCGGCAGCCAAGATTGGACTAGCGTGACCTACGAGCAGTACTTC	CAGSQDWTSVTYEQYF
NA	TRBJ2-7	TRBV9	NA	TGTGCCAGCAGCGGCCAAGTCTCCTACGAGCAGTACTTC	CASSGQVSYEQYF
TRBD1	TRBJ2-1	TRBV7-9	few	TGTGCCAGCAGCTTAGGACAGGGTTTAACCTACAATGAGCAGTTCTTC	CASSLGQGLTYNEQFF
TRBD2	TRBJ2-2	TRBV5-1	NA	TGCGCCAGCAGCTTGTGGTTACTAGCGGGAGCGAACACCGGGGAGCTGTTTTTT	CASSLWLLAGANTGELFF
NA	TRBJ2-3	TRBV29-1	many	TGCAGCGCCGACGACATCGGCAGGGGCATAAGCACAGATACGCAGTATTTT	CSADDIGRGISTDTQYF
NA	TRBJ1-5	TRBV15	many	TGTGCCACCAGCCTAGCCGCGACAGGTCCACAGCATTTT	CATSLAATGPQHF
TRBD2	TRBJ2-3	TRBV5-1	many	TGCGCCAGCAGTTTTCCGGGACTAGATACAGATACGCAGTATTTT	CASSFPGLDTDTQYF
NA	TRBJ2-3	TRBV15	few	TGTGCCACCAGCAGCCTACTAGCCGACGCGGTAGATACGCAGTATTTT	CATSSLLADAVDTQYF
TRBD2	TRBJ2-5	TRBV7-9	few	TGTGCCAGCAGTTTAGCGGGTTGGGAGACCCAGTACTTC	CASSLAGWETQYF
TRBD1	TRBJ1-1	TRBV18	few	TGTGCCAGCTCACCACCCCGACAGGGGGCGCTCACTGAAGCTTTCTTT	CASSPPRQGALTEAFF
NA	TRBJ2-1	TRBV7-9	few	TGTGCCAGCAGCCCTTATTTTGTGGGCCATACTGGAAATGAGCAGTTCTTC	CASSPYFVGHTGNEQFF
NA	TRBJ1-1	TRBV12-3/TRBV12-4	NA	TGTGCCGCCCGAGAGGGGTTGAACACTGAAGCTTTCTTT	CAAREGLNTEAFF
TRBD1	TRBJ2-1	TRBV5-5	NA	TGTGCCAGCAGCTCGCAGGGGGTGATGAGCAATGAGCAGTTCTTC	CASSSQGVMSNEQFF
NA	TRBJ1-1	TRBV21-1	NA	TGTGCCAGCAGCGAGGAACACCATTCGGACACTGAAGCTTTCTTT	CASSEEHHSDTEAFF
NA	TRBJ2-7	TRBV28	NA	TGTGCCAGCAGTTCGACAGGCACCTCTCTACACGAGCAGTACTTC	CASSSTGTSLHEQYF
NA	TRBJ2-7	TRBV27	many	TGTGCCAGCAGCTTAAGTGTAGGGAACGAGCAGTACTTC	CASSLSVGNEQYF
NA	TRBJ1-1	TRBV10-3	many	TGTGCCATCAGTGAGACAGCGAACACTGAAGCTTTCTTT	CAISETANTEAFF
NA	TRBJ2-5	TRBV6-5	NA	TGTGCCAGCAGTTACGTCGGGACAAGGACCCAAGAGACCCAGTACTTC	CASSYVGTRTQETQYF
TRBD1	TRBJ1-6	TRBV2	NA	TGTGCCAGCAGTGAGGGACAGGGAAATTCACCCCTCCACTTT	CASSEGQGNSPLHF
NA	TRBJ2-4	TRBV19	NA	TGTGCCAGTAGTATGAGAGGGGGAAACATTCAGTACTTC	CASSMRGGNIQYF
NA	TRBJ1-4	TRBV5-4	many	TGTGCCAGCAGCGCGGGGCCGGGGGAGGGTGAAAAACTGTTTTTT	CASSAGPGEGEKLFF
TRBD1	TRBJ1-1	TRBV4-1	NA	TGCGCCAGCAGCCAGGTCCCGATATCGACAGGGAGGGACGCTGAAGCTTTCTTT	CASSQVPISTGRDAEAFF
NA	TRBJ1-4	TRBV23-1	many	TGCGCCAGCAGTCAACTTTGGGGATATACTAATGAAAAACTGTTTTTT	CASSQLWGYTNEKLFF
NA	TRBJ2-7	TRBV10-3	few	TGTGCCATCAGCGAGGCCGGGACTCTCTCCTACGAGCAGTACTTC	CAISEAGTLSYEQYF
NA	TRBJ1-1	TRBV7-9	NA	TGTGCCAGCAGCTTAGTTGCCCGACACGGAGACGAAGCTTTCTTT	CASSLVARHGDEAFF